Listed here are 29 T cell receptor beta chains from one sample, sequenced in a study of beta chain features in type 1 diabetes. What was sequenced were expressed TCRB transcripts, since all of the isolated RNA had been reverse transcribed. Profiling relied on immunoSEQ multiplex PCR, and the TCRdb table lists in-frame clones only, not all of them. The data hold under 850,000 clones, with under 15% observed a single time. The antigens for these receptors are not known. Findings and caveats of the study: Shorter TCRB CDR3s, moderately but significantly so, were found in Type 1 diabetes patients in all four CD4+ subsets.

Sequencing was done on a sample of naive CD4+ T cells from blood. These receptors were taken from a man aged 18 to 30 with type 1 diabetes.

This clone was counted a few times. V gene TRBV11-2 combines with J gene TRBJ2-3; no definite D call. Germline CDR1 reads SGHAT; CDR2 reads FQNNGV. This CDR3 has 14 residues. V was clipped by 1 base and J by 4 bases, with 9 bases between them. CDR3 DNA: TGTGCCAGCAGCTTAGTAGTCCTCTCAGATACGCAGTATTTT. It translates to CASSLVVLSDTQYF.

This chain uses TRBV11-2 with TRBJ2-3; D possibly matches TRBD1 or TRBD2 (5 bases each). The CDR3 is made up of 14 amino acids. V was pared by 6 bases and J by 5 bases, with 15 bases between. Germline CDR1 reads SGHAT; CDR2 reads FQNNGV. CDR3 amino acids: CASSLRGTLDTQYF. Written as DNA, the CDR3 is TGTGCCAGCAGTCTCCGGGGCACCTTAGATACGCAGTATTTT.

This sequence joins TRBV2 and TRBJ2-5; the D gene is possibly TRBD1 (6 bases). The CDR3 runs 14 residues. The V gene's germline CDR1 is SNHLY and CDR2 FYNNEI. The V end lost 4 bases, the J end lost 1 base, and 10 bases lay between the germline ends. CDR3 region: CASSVGALQETQYF. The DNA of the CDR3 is TGTGCCAGCAGTGTGGGGGCCCTCCAAGAGACCCAGTACTTC. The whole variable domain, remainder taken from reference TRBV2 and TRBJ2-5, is EPEVTQTPSHQVTQMGQEVILRCVPISNHLYFYWYRQILGQKVEFLVSFYNNEISEKSEIFDDQFSVERPDGSNFTLKIRSTKLEDSAMYFCASSVGALQETQYFGPGTRLLVL.

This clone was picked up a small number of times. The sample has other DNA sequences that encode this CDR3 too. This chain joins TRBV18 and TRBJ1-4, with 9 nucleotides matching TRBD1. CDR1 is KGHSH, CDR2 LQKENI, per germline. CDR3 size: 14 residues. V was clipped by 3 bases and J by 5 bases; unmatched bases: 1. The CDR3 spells CASSPGTGNEKLFF. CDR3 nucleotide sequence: TGTGCCAGCTCACCGGGGACAGGGAATGAAAAACTGTTTTTT.

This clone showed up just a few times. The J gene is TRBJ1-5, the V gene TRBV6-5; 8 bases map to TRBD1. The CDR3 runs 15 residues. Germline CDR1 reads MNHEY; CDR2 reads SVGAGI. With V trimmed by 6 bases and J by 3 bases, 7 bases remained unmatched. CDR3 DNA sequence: TGTGCCAGCAGAACCGGACAGGGACACAATCAGCCCCAGCATTTT. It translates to CASRTGQGHNQPQHF.

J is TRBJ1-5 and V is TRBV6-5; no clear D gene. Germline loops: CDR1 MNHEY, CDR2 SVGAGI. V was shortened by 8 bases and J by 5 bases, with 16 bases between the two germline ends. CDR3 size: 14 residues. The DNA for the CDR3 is TGTGCCAGCTCCCGCTGGAGAGGAGATCAGCCCCAGCATTTT. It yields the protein CASSRWRGDQPQHF.

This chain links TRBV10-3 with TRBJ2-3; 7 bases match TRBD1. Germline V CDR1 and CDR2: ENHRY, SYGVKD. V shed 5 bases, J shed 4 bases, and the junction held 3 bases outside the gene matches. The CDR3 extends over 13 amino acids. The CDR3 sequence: CAISTTGADTQYF. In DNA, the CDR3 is TGTGCCATCAGTACCACAGGGGCAGATACGCAGTATTTT.

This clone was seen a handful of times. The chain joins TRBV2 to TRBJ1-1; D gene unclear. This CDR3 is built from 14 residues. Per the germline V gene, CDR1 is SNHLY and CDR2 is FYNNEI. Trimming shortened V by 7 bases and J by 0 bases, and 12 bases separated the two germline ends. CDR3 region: CASMPSPVNTEAFF. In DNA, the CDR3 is TGTGCCAGCATGCCATCGCCAGTGAACACTGAAGCTTTCTTT.

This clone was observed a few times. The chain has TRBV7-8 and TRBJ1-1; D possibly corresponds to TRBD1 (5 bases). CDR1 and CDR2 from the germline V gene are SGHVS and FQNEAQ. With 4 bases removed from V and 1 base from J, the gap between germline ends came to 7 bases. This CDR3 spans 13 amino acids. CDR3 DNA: TGTGCCAGCAGCTCGGGACGGAACACTGAAGCTTTCTTT. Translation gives CASSSGRNTEAFF.

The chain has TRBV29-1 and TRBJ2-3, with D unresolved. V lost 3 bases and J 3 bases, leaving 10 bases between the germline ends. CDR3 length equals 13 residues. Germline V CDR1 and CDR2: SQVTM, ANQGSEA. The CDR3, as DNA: TGCAGCGTTGACATAGGCTTTACAGATACGCAGTATTTT. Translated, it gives CSVDIGFTDTQYF.

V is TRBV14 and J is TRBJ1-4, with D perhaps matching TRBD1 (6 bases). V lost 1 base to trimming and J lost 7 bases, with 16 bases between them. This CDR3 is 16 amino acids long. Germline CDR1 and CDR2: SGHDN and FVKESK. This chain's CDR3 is CASSQVLNRGREKLFF. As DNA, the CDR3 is TGTGCCAGCAGCCAAGTTCTGAACCGGGGGCGTGAAAAACTGTTTTTT.

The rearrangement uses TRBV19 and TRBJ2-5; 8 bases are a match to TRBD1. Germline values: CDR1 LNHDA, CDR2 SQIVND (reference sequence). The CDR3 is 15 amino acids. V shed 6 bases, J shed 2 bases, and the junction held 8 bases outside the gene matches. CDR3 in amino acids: CASSRTGRGQETQYF. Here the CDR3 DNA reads TGTGCCAGTAGCCGGACAGGGCGAGGGCAAGAGACCCAGTACTTC.

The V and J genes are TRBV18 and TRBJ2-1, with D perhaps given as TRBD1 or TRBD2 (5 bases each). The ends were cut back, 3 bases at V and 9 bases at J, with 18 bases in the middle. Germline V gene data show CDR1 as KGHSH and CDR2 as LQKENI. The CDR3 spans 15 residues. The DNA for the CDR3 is TGTGCCAGCTCACCTCTTACTTTGGGGGTCAGTGAGCAGTTCTTC. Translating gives CASSPLTLGVSEQFF.

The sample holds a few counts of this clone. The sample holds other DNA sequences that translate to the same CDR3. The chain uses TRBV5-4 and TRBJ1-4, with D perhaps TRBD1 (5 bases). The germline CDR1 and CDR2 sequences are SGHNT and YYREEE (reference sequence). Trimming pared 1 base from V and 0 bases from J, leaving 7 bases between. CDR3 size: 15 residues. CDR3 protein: CASSLTGATNEKLFF. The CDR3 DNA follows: TGTGCCAGCAGCTTGACAGGCGCAACTAATGAAAAACTGTTTTTT.

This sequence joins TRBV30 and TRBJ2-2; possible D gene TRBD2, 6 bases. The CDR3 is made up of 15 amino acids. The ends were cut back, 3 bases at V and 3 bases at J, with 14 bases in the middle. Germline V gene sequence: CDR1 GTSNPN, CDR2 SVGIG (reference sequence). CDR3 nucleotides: TGTGCCTGGAGGGAGGGTGCCCGATACACCGGGGAGCTGTTTTTT. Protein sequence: CAWREGARYTGELFF.

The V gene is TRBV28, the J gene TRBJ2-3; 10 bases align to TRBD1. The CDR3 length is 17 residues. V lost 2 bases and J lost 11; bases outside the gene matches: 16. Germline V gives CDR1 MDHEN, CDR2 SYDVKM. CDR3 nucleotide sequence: TGTGCCAGCAGTTTAACCGGGGGGACAGGGGACCCTTCTCGGCAGTATTTT. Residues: CASSLTGGTGDPSRQYF.

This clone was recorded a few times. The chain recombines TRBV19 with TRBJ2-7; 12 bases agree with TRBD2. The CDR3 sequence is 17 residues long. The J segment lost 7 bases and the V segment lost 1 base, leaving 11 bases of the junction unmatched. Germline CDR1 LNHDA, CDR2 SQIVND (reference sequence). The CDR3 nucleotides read TGTGCCAGTAGTATAGCCCCGGGACTAGCGGGCCCTCGGGAGCAGTACTTC. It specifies CASSIAPGLAGPREQYF.

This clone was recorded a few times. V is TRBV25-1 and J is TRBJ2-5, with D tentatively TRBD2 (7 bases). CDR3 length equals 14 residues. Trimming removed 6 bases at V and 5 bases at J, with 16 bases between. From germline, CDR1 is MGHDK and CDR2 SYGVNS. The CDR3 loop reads CASSYMGGPETQYF. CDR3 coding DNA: TGTGCCAGCAGCTACATGGGGGGGCCGGAGACCCAGTACTTC. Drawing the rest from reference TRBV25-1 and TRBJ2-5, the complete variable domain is EADIYQTPRYLVIGTGKKITLECSQTMGHDKMYWYQQDPGMELHLIHYSYGVNSTEKGDLSSESTVSRIRTEHFPLTLESARPSHTSQYLCASSYMGGPETQYFGPGTRLLVL.

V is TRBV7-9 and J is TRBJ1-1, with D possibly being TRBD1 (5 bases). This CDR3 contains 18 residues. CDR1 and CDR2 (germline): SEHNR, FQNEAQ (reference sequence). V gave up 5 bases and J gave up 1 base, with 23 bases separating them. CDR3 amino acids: CASSPRGTGSVTNTEAFF. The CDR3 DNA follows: TGTGCCAGCAGCCCACGGGGGACGGGCTCTGTGACGAACACTGAAGCTTTCTTT.

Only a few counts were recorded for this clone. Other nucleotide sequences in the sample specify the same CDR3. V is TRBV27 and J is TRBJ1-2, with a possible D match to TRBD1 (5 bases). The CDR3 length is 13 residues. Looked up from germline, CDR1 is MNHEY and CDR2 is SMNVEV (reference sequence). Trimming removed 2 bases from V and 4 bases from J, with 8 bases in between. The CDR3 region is CASSLTGGYGYTF. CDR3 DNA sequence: TGTGCCAGCAGTTTAACGGGGGGCTATGGCTACACCTTC.

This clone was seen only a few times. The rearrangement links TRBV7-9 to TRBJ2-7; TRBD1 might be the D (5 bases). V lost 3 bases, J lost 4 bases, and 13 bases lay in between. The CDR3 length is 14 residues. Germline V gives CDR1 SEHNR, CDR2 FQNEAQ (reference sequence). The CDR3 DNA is TGTGCCAGCAGCTTGGGGCCGCAAGTATACGAGCAGTACTTC. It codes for CASSLGPQVYEQYF.

CDR3 DNA sequence: TGTGCCAGCTCACCTACCGGGAGTCAGCTGAACACTGAAGCTTTCTTT. Protein sequence: CASSPTGSQLNTEAFF. V gene TRBV18 combines with J gene TRBJ1-1, with D uncertain. Germline V gene data show CDR1 as KGHSH and CDR2 as LQKENI. The CDR3 sequence is 16 residues long. The V and J ends lost 3 bases and 0 bases respectively, with 14 bases between them.

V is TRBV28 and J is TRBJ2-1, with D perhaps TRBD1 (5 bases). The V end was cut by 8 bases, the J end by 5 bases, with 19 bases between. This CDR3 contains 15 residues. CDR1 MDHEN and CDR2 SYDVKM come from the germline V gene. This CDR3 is CASPPAGRANNEQFF. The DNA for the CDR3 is TGTGCCAGCCCACCGGCAGGGCGAGCCAACAATGAGCAGTTCTTC.

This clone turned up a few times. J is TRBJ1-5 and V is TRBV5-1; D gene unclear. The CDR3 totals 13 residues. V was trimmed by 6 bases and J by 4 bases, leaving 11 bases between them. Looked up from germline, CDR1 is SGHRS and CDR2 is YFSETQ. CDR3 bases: TGCGCCAGCAAGATGTCGCCGAATCAGCCCCAGCATTTT. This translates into CASKMSPNQPQHF.

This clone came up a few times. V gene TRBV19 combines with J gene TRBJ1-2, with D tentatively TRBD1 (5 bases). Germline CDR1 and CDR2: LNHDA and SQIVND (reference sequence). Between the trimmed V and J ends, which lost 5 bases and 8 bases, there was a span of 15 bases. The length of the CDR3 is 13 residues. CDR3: CASSSGEGVGYTF. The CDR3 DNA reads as TGTGCCAGTAGTTCGGGGGAGGGCGTGGGCTACACCTTC.

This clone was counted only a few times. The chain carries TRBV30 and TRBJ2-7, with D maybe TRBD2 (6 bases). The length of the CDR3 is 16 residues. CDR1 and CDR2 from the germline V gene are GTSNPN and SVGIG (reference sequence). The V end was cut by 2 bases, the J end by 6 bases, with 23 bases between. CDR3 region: CAWSSPGTQTLREQYF. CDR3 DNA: TGTGCCTGGAGTTCCCCCGGGACTCAAACGCTTCGCGAGCAGTACTTC.

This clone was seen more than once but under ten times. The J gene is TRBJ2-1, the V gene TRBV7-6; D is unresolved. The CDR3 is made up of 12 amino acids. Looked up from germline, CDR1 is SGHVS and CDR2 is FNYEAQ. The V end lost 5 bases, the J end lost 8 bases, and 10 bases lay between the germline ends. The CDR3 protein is CASSHFSDEQFF. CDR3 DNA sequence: TGTGCCAGCAGCCACTTCTCGGATGAGCAGTTCTTC.

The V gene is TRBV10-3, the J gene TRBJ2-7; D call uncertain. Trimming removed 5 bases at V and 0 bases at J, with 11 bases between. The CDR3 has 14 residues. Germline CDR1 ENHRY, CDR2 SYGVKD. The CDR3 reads CAISTQHPSYEQYF. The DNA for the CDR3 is TGTGCCATCAGTACTCAGCACCCCTCCTACGAGCAGTACTTC.

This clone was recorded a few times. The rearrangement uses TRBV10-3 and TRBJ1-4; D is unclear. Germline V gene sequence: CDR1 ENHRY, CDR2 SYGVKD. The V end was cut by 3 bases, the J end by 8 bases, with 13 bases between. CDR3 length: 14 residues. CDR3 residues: CAISDATSSEKLFF. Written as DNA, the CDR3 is TGTGCCATCAGTGATGCCACGTCCTCCGAAAAACTGTTTTTT.